What follows are 10 T cell receptor beta chains derived from one specimen sequenced in a study of blood T cell repertoires in COVID-19. The table came from immunoSEQ multiplex PCR; TCRdb's copy has only in-frame clones and leaves some out. The sample includes nearly 350,000 clones, around 90% of them seen just once. The sample comprised peripheral blood. These receptors originate from a young woman who had recovered from COVID-19.

The V call is TRBV11-2, the J call TRBJ2-6, with D tentatively TRBD2 (5 bases). This CDR3 is 19 amino acids long. Germline V gene sequence: CDR1 SGHAT, CDR2 FQNNGV. V shed 5 bases and J shed 0 bases, with 20 bases lying between them. CDR3 protein: CASSHGGGPLLSGANVLTF. The CDR3 nucleotides are TGTGCCAGCAGCCACGGTGGCGGGCCGCTCCTCTCTGGGGCCAACGTCCTGACTTTC. Complete variable domain (other parts from reference TRBV11-2 and TRBJ2-6): EAGVAQSPRYKIIEKRQSVAFWCNPISGHATLYWYQQILGQGPKLLIQFQNNGVVDDSQLPKDRFSAERLKGVDSTLKIQPAKLEDSAVYLCASSHGGGPLLSGANVLTFGAGSRLTVL.

The rearrangement links TRBV19 to TRBJ2-5; D is perhaps TRBD2 (5 bases). With 8 bases removed from V and 6 bases from J, the gap between germline ends came to 10 bases. This CDR3 comprises 11 residues. Germline CDR1 and CDR2: LNHDA and SQIVND (reference sequence). DNA of the CDR3: TGTGCCAGTCATAGCGTACAGACCCAGTACTTC. The encoded protein is CASHSVQTQYF.

This chain connects TRBV12-3 or TRBV12-4 to TRBJ1-1; D ambiguous. The CDR3 sequence is 11 residues long. Trimming left V 6 bases short and J 5 bases short, with 7 bases between. The CDR3 coding sequence is TGTGCCAGCAGAGTCGGGACTGAAGCTTTCTTT. This encodes CASRVGTEAFF.

This clone appeared a few times. The CDR3 loop reads CASSSGTGGTGYTF. The DNA of the CDR3 is TGTGCCAGCAGCAGCGGGACAGGGGGGACTGGCTACACCTTC. The chain carries TRBV5-6 and TRBJ1-2; 11 bases align to TRBD1. The CDR3 loop spans 14 amino acids. Germline-derived CDR1 and CDR2 are SGHDT and YYEEEE. J was trimmed by 7 bases and V by 4 bases; bases with no gene match: 6.

J is TRBJ1-2 and V is TRBV29-1, with 7 positions matching TRBD1. This CDR3 has 13 residues. Per the germline V gene, CDR1 is SQVTM and CDR2 is ANQGSEA. The V segment lost 1 base and the J segment 3 bases; nucleotides outside the gene matches: 2. The CDR3 DNA reads as TGCAGCGTTGAAGGCGGACAGGACTATGGCTACACCTTC. Translating gives CSVEGGQDYGYTF.

V usage is TRBV10-3 and J usage is TRBJ2-3; a weak D match, TRBD1 (5 bases). Trimming pared 0 bases from V and 5 bases from J, leaving 15 bases between. Germline V lookup: CDR1 ENHRY, CDR2 SYGVKD. This CDR3 spans 16 amino acids. CDR3 DNA sequence: TGTGCCATCAGTGAGTCTCGTGGGGCGCGTGGAGATACGCAGTATTTT. Translation gives CAISESRGARGDTQYF.

V usage is TRBV6-2 or TRBV6-3 and J usage is TRBJ2-3, with a tentative D call TRBD2 (5 bases). V was cut by 6 bases and J by 7 bases, with 11 bases left in between. The CDR3 loop spans 12 amino acids. Germline CDR1 and CDR2: MNHEY and SVGEGT. The CDR3 DNA reads TGTGCCAGCAGCCTAGGACTCTATACGCAGTATTTT. Translated, it gives CASSLGLYTQYF.

The chain couples TRBV6-1 to TRBJ2-1, with a tentative D call TRBD2 (5 bases). The CDR3 is made up of 13 amino acids. V gave up 3 bases and J gave up 16 bases, with 19 bases separating them. Germline CDR1 reads MNHNS; CDR2 reads SASEGT. CDR3 coding DNA: TGTGCCAGCAGTGACGCCCTAGCAGAATCCTTATTCTTC. It specifies CASSDALAESLFF.

This chain uses TRBV13 with TRBJ1-4; D perhaps matches TRBD1 (6 bases). The CDR3 consists of 16 residues. Trimming took off 0 bases at V and 7 bases at J, with 15 bases between the two ends. CDR1 is PRHDT, CDR2 FYEKMQ, per germline (reference sequence). CDR3 bases: TGTGCCAGCAGCTTAGGCACACAGGGAAGAGGTGAAAAACTGTTTTTT. Translating it yields CASSLGTQGRGEKLFF.

This clone was recorded a few times. V is TRBV2 and J is TRBJ2-2; 10 bases align to TRBD2. The germline V gene has CDR1 SNHLY and CDR2 FYNNEI. J gave up 3 bases and V 7 bases, and 8 bases lay outside the gene matches. CDR3 length: 16 residues. The CDR3 region is CASMASGRGDTGELFF. The DNA for the CDR3 is TGTGCCAGCATGGCTAGCGGGAGAGGGGACACCGGGGAGCTGTTTTTT.